Below, 9 T cell receptor beta chains from the same sample are listed, as sequenced in a study of T cells in localized non-small cell lung cancer. Assay used: immunoSEQ multiplex PCR; TCRdb lists only in-frame clones, some missing. This table has 7,500 to 10,000 clones, 80% to 95% appearing once. This specimen was peripheral blood, taken before any cancer treatment. The receptors were gathered from a male donor aged 60 or over with stage III squamous cell lung carcinoma.

This chain links TRBV5-1 with TRBJ2-7, with TRBD2 matching 12 bases. This CDR3 is 18 amino acids long. The germline gives CDR1 SGHRS, CDR2 YFSETQ. V was pared by 7 bases and J by 3 bases, with 17 bases of the junction left unmatched. CDR3 in DNA: TGCGCCAGCGATGGACTAGCGGGGCCCTATTGGCAGGTCTACGAGCAGTACTTC. Protein sequence: CASDGLAGPYWQVYEQYF.

Remarks on this clone: An end of the junction does not agree with germline; a read error may underlie this. The chain recombines TRBV5-1 with TRBJ2-3; D may match TRBD1 or TRBD2 (6 bases each). The CDR3 consists of 16 residues. Germline assignment: CDR1 SGHRS and CDR2 YFSETQ. The CDR3 nucleotides read TGCGCCGGCAGCTTGTTCCTCGGGGGCAGGACAGATACGCAGTATTTT. Protein sequence: CAGSLFLGGRTDTQYF.

Turning to this clone: Relative to the germline gene, one junction end is altered; a read error may explain this. Other DNA sequences in the sample encode the same CDR3. The chain is built from TRBV19 and TRBJ1-1; TRBD1 aligns across 7 bases. The CDR3 extends over 15 amino acids. CDR1 LNHDA and CDR2 SQIVND come from the germline V gene (reference sequence). The CDR3 loop is CASSIRQGERAEAFF. The CDR3 DNA follows: TGTGCCAGCAGTATTAGACAGGGCGAGCGGGCTGAAGCTTTCTTT.

The count of this clone is one. J is TRBJ2-3 and V is TRBV28; TRBD2 agrees at 10 bases. The length of the CDR3 is 16 residues. The junction had 4 bases not matched to a gene; V was cut back by 2 bases and J by 2 bases. Germline CDR1 MDHEN, CDR2 SYDVKM. The CDR3 bases are TGTGCCAGCAGTTTAAGAGCGGGGGGGCCCACAGATACGCAGTATTTT. Translated: CASSLRAGGPTDTQYF.

The chain uses TRBV6-1 and TRBJ2-4; tentative D call: TRBD2 (5 bases). The V gene's germline CDR1 is MNHNS and CDR2 SASEGT. The CDR3 is 12 amino acids. V dropped 6 bases and J dropped 8 bases, with 11 bases sitting between them. Here the CDR3 DNA reads TGTGCCAGCAGGGTCTTCGGGGACATTCAGTACTTC. Protein: CASRVFGDIQYF.

This clone was counted a single time. The V call is TRBV11-3, the J call TRBJ2-5; 10 bases agree with TRBD1. Germline assignment: CDR1 SGHNT and CDR2 YENEEA. V lost 5 bases and J lost 6; bases outside the gene matches: 12. The CDR3 length is 16 residues. The CDR3 region is CASSPGGDRGIQTQYF. CDR3 nucleotide sequence: TGTGCCAGCAGCCCTGGGGGGGACAGGGGAATACAGACCCAGTACTTC.

The chain combines TRBV5-1 with TRBJ1-1; TRBD1 might be the D (5 bases). Per the germline V gene, CDR1 is SGHRS and CDR2 is YFSETQ. V was trimmed by 1 base and J by 0 bases, leaving 10 bases between them. The CDR3 sequence is 15 residues long. The CDR3 DNA is TGCGCCAGCAGCTTGTTCGGGGGGTTGAACACTGAAGCTTTCTTT. This sequence encodes CASSLFGGLNTEAFF.

V gene TRBV11-2 combines with J gene TRBJ2-1; 10 nucleotides line up with TRBD1. This CDR3 has 17 amino acids. CDR1 and CDR2 (germline): SGHAT, FQNNGV. J was trimmed by 4 bases and V by 2 bases; bases with no gene match: 8. CDR3 loop: CASSLSGTGVRYNEQFF. CDR3 nucleotides: TGTGCCAGCAGCTTATCTGGGACAGGGGTGAGGTACAATGAGCAGTTCTTC.

This rearrangement joins TRBV9 to TRBJ2-7; 7 nucleotides agree with TRBD1. The CDR3 sequence is 16 residues long. J gave up 2 bases and V 2 bases, and 10 bases lay outside the gene matches. From germline, CDR1 is SGDLS and CDR2 YYNGEE. The CDR3, as DNA: TGTGCCAGCAGCGTCGGTCCCGGGACAGAAACCTACGAGCAGTACTTC. This sequence encodes CASSVGPGTETYEQYF.